Listed here are 26 T cell receptor beta chains from one sample, sequenced in a study of blood T cell repertoires in COVID-19. Sequencing was performed with immunoSEQ multiplex PCR; in TCRdb, only in-frame clones are kept and a portion is missing. This table has just under 100,000 clones, approximately 86% appearing once. Sequencing was performed on peripheral blood. These receptors all stem from a woman in her sixties in a cohort sampled during active or convalescent COVID-19.

The chain recombines TRBV24-1 with TRBJ2-7, with D perhaps TRBD1 (5 bases). V shed 8 bases and J shed 1 base, with 14 bases lying between them. Germline CDR1 reads KGHDR; CDR2 reads SFDVKD. The CDR3 contains 14 residues. The CDR3 loop reads CATIPTDLSYEQYF. For the CDR3, the DNA is TGTGCCACCATCCCGACAGACCTTTCCTACGAGCAGTACTTC.

The chain employs TRBV6-5 and TRBJ1-2; 10 nucleotides agree with TRBD1. V lost 6 bases and J lost 7; bases outside the gene matches: 8. The CDR3 consists of 14 residues. Germline V gives CDR1 MNHEY, CDR2 SVGAGI. The CDR3 bases are TGTGCCAGCAGCCCCGGGACAGGGGCGGGTGGCTACACCTTC. This codes for CASSPGTGAGGYTF.

J is TRBJ1-2 and V is TRBV19; TRBD1 aligns across 11 bases. From germline, CDR1 is LNHDA and CDR2 SQIVND (reference sequence). CDR3 length: 16 residues. V lost 1 base and J lost 8; bases outside the gene matches: 9. CDR3 region: CASSIVQPGQGDGYTF. In DNA, the CDR3 is TGTGCCAGTAGTATAGTACAACCGGGACAGGGGGACGGCTACACCTTC.

V and J are TRBV2 and TRBJ1-4, with D tentatively TRBD1 (5 bases). The CDR3 totals 16 residues. The ends were cut back, 4 bases at V and 5 bases at J, with 17 bases in the middle. The germline CDR1 and CDR2 sequences are SNHLY and FYNNEI. The CDR3 loop reads CASSGGVGGNNEKLFF. CDR3 DNA sequence: TGTGCCAGCAGTGGGGGGGTGGGAGGAAACAATGAAAAACTGTTTTTT.

The chain carries TRBV25-1 and TRBJ1-2; D is perhaps TRBD1 (6 bases). Trimming stripped 4 bases from V and 8 bases from J, with 17 bases between. Germline-derived CDR1 and CDR2 are MGHDK and SYGVNS. The CDR3 extends over 14 amino acids. The CDR3 is CASSAPGGAYGYTF. The CDR3 coding sequence is TGTGCCAGCAGTGCTCCGGGGGGCGCCTACGGCTACACCTTC.

The rearrangement uses TRBV2 and TRBJ2-1; no clear D. Germline V lookup: CDR1 SNHLY, CDR2 FYNNEI. V was pared by 6 bases and J by 2 bases, with 2 bases between. The CDR3 has 11 residues. CDR3 sequence (DNA): TGTGCCAGCAGCACCTACAATGAGCAGTTCTTC. Translating it yields CASSTYNEQFF.

The V call is TRBV10-3, the J call TRBJ2-3; 13 bases are a match to TRBD2. The CDR3 runs to 16 residues. Germline lookup yields CDR1 ENHRY and CDR2 SYGVKD. Trimming took 4 bases from V and 4 from J; bases not matched to a gene: 5. The CDR3 DNA sequence: TGTGCCATCAGTGCTCGGACTAGCGGGAGTCCAGATACGCAGTATTTT. Amino acids: CAISARTSGSPDTQYF.

The chain combines TRBV20-1 with TRBJ2-1, with 11 bases fitting TRBD2. V shed 3 bases, J shed 2 bases, and the junction held 6 bases outside the gene matches. The germline gives CDR1 DFQATT, CDR2 SNEGSKA (reference sequence). The CDR3 loop spans 16 amino acids. CDR3 region: CSASSGGALTYNEQFF. For the CDR3, the DNA is TGCAGTGCTAGTAGCGGGGGGGCCTTAACCTACAATGAGCAGTTCTTC.

This chain links TRBV24-1 with TRBJ2-1, with 9 nucleotides matching TRBD2. Germline loops: CDR1 KGHDR, CDR2 SFDVKD. Germline trimming cut 2 bases from V and 7 bases from J; bases unmatched to any gene: 11. The CDR3 has 17 residues. The CDR3 spells CATSDSRLAGTSNEQFF. The CDR3 nucleotides read TGTGCCACCAGTGATTCCCGGCTAGCGGGGACTTCAAATGAGCAGTTCTTC.

The rearrangement uses TRBV5-1 and TRBJ2-5; a possible D gene is TRBD2 (5 bases). This CDR3 is 14 amino acids long. Trimming cost V 0 bases and J 3 bases, with 9 bases left between them. Germline V gene lookup returns CDR1 SGHRS and CDR2 YFSETQ. CDR3 sequence: CASSLEDSKETQYF. As DNA, the CDR3 is TGCGCCAGCAGCTTGGAGGACTCTAAAGAGACCCAGTACTTC.

This clone was recorded at least ten times. V is TRBV12-3 or TRBV12-4 and J is TRBJ1-2, with TRBD1 matching 7 bases. The length of the CDR3 is 13 residues. Trimming removed 10 bases from V and 8 bases from J; junction bases left unmatched: 13. The CDR3 region has the DNA TGTGCCACCCAAATGGAGGGGGCCGGGGGCTACACCTTC. It specifies CATQMEGAGGYTF.

The chain uses TRBV10-3 and TRBJ2-7; TRBD1 matches at 10 bases. CDR3 length: 13 residues. V lost 9 bases to trimming and J lost 6 bases; unmatched junction nucleotides: 8. In germline, CDR1 is ENHRY, CDR2 SYGVKD. CDR3 coding DNA: TGTGCCATGAGGGTGTGGACAGGGGGCGAGCAGTACTTC. This translates into CAMRVWTGGEQYF.

This sequence joins TRBV3-1 (or the pseudogene TRBV3-2) and TRBJ1-6; no firm D call. The V and J ends lost 0 bases and 6 bases respectively, with 6 bases between them. This CDR3 is built from 14 residues. Germline V CDR1 and CDR2: LGHDT, YNNKEL (reference sequence). CDR3 nucleotide sequence: TGTGCCAGCAGCCAAGATTGGAGTAATTCACCCCTCCACTTT. It yields the protein CASSQDWSNSPLHF.

V usage is TRBV7-8 and J usage is TRBJ1-4; no firm D call. The V end lost 4 bases, the J end lost 5 bases, and 8 bases lay between the germline ends. The germline gives CDR1 SGHVS, CDR2 FQNEAQ. There are 13 residues in the CDR3. The CDR3 reads CASSSPVNEKLFF. For the CDR3, the DNA is TGTGCCAGCAGCTCGCCGGTAAATGAAAAACTGTTTTTT.

CDR3: CASSTRTDQETQYF. The CDR3 coding sequence is TGTGCCAGTAGTACCCGGACAGACCAAGAGACCCAGTACTTC. The V gene is TRBV19, the J gene TRBJ2-5; tentatively, D is TRBD1 (6 bases). Per germline, CDR1 LNHDA and CDR2 SQIVND (reference sequence). This CDR3 is built from 14 residues. With 4 bases removed from V and 0 bases from J, the gap between germline ends came to 9 bases.

The chain couples TRBV5-1 to TRBJ2-1; TRBD1 agrees at 10 bases. The CDR3 is 16 residues long. Trimming took 4 bases from V and 8 from J; bases not matched to a gene: 12. Germline V gives CDR1 SGHRS, CDR2 YFSETQ. This chain's CDR3 is CASSQTGTGDGDEQFF. In nucleotides, the CDR3 is TGCGCCAGCAGCCAGACCGGGACAGGGGATGGCGATGAGCAGTTCTTC.

V usage is TRBV6-5 and J usage is TRBJ1-2; D remains ambiguous. V dropped 7 bases and J dropped 1 base, with 16 bases sitting between them. CDR1 MNHEY and CDR2 SVGAGI come from the germline V gene. CDR3 length: 15 residues. CDR3 sequence (DNA): TGTGCCAGCACCCCATCGCCGGGGAATAACTATGGCTACACCTTC. This codes for CASTPSPGNNYGYTF.

V usage is TRBV2 and J usage is TRBJ1-1; 7 nucleotides align to TRBD1. CDR1 is SNHLY and CDR2 is FYNNEI in the germline V gene. V trimming: 4 bases; J trimming: 4 bases; junction bases outside the gene matches: 9. The CDR3 is 15 amino acids. Here the CDR3 reads CASSAQQGTGTEAFF. CDR3 sequence (DNA): TGTGCCAGCAGTGCTCAACAGGGGACCGGCACTGAAGCTTTCTTT.

The CDR3 loop is CAISAGGGYEQYF. In DNA form, the CDR3 reads TGTGCCATCAGCGCAGGGGGCGGCTACGAGCAGTACTTC. This chain connects TRBV10-3 to TRBJ2-7; 8 bases match TRBD1. The CDR3 consists of 13 residues. Germline V gives CDR1 ENHRY, CDR2 SYGVKD. J lost 3 bases, V lost 6 bases, and 4 bases had no gene match.

This chain joins TRBV5-1 and TRBJ1-2; D is undetermined. There are 13 residues in the CDR3. V lost 4 bases to trimming and J lost 6 bases, with 13 bases between them. The V gene's germline CDR1 is SGHRS and CDR2 YFSETQ. The CDR3 spells CASSPAVVNGYTF. CDR3 nucleotides: TGCGCCAGCAGCCCGGCGGTGGTTAATGGCTACACCTTC.

The rearrangement uses TRBV30 and TRBJ2-7; tentative D call: TRBD1 (5 bases). Germline loops: CDR1 GTSNPN, CDR2 SVGIG (reference sequence). The V gene lost 3 bases and the J gene lost 3 bases, with 12 bases spanning the gap. The CDR3 contains 13 residues. The DNA for the CDR3 is TGTGCCTGGAGCAGGGCTTCTATCTACGAGCAGTACTTC. The encoded protein is CAWSRASIYEQYF.

Details on this clone: Distinct nucleotide sequences in the sample also encode this CDR3. This sequence joins TRBV19 and TRBJ2-7; TRBD2 might be the D (6 bases). Germline CDR1 LNHDA, CDR2 SQIVND (reference sequence). Trimming took 5 bases from V and 0 from J, leaving 8 bases between them. CDR3 size: 13 residues. Written as DNA, the CDR3 is TGTGCCAGTAGTCTCGGGAGCTCCTACGAGCAGTACTTC. Translating it yields CASSLGSSYEQYF.

This chain's CDR3 is CASSLLAASYNEQFF. CDR3 bases: TGTGCCAGCAGCTTACTAGCGGCCTCCTACAATGAGCAGTTCTTC. This rearrangement joins TRBV7-2 to TRBJ2-1; 7 bases fit TRBD2. This CDR3 comprises 15 residues. Germline V gene lookup returns CDR1 SGHTA and CDR2 FQGNSA. V trimming: 2 bases; J trimming: 0 bases; junction bases outside the gene matches: 1.

The gene calls are TRBV28 and TRBJ1-2; 9 positions agree with TRBD1. This CDR3 comprises 15 residues. Germline V gene data show CDR1 as MDHEN and CDR2 as SYDVKM. Unmatched junction bases numbered 11, after V lost 4 bases and J lost 8 bases. This CDR3 is CASSSYQTGGWGYTF. The CDR3 coding sequence is TGTGCCAGCAGTTCGTATCAAACAGGGGGCTGGGGCTACACCTTC.

The J gene is TRBJ1-5, the V gene TRBV5-1; D perhaps matches TRBD1 (6 bases). The V and J ends lost 5 bases and 4 bases respectively, with 13 bases between them. CDR3 length equals 14 residues. The V gene's germline CDR1 is SGHRS and CDR2 YFSETQ. In nucleotides, the CDR3 is TGCGCCAGCAGTGAGGGGGACGGGAATCAGCCCCAGCATTTT. Translating it yields CASSEGDGNQPQHF.

This chain uses TRBV5-1 with TRBJ1-5; a possible D gene is TRBD1 (5 bases). Deletions cut 1 base from V and 11 bases from J, with 16 bases between. The length of the CDR3 is 14 residues. The germline CDR1 and CDR2 sequences are SGHRS and YFSETQ. The CDR3 DNA follows: TGCGCCAGCAGCTTGTCTTCACCGACAGAAACCCAGCATTTT. Its protein is CASSLSSPTETQHF.